A single sample gave rise to the 5 T cell receptor beta chains below, sequenced in a study of technical replicates of blood from a handful of donors. Profiling relied on immunoSEQ multiplex PCR, and the TCRdb table lists in-frame clones only, not all of them. The sample carries tens of thousands of clones, 92% recorded once. Sequenced sample: T cells isolated from PBMCs. These receptors were obtained from a human donor in good health.

The chain links TRBV11-3 to TRBJ2-1; D perhaps matches TRBD2 (5 bases). The V gene lost 5 bases and the J gene lost 8 bases, with 13 bases spanning the gap. The CDR3 extends over 13 amino acids. Germline CDR1 reads SGHNT; CDR2 reads YENEEA. The CDR3 loop is CASSQTSSYEQFF. CDR3 sequence (DNA): TGTGCCAGCAGCCAGACATCTAGCTATGAGCAGTTCTTC.

The chain employs TRBV11-1 and TRBJ1-2; 10 bases agree with TRBD1. The CDR3 covers 18 residues. From germline, CDR1 is SGHAT and CDR2 FQDESV (reference sequence). With 5 bases clipped from V and 0 bases from J, the junction kept 12 bases outside the gene matches. The CDR3 DNA reads as TGTGCCAGCAGCGATAGAATGACAGGGGGCGATCCTAACTATGGCTACACCTTC. It encodes CASSDRMTGGDPNYGYTF.

The chain combines TRBV5-8 with TRBJ2-1; 7 bases fit TRBD1. Germline V gene data show CDR1 as SGHTS and CDR2 as YDEGEE. V was clipped by 6 bases and J by 4 bases; unmatched bases: 4. CDR3 length equals 13 residues. The CDR3 DNA reads as TGTGCCAGCAACGGACAGGCATACAATGAGCAGTTCTTC. Translating it yields CASNGQAYNEQFF.

This clone was found a few times. V and J are TRBV6-1 and TRBJ1-2; no definite D call. Germline CDR1 and CDR2: MNHNS and SASEGT. V lost 2 bases to trimming and J lost 5 bases, with 18 bases between them. This CDR3 spans 16 amino acids. The CDR3 region is CASSERLTHRGYGYTF. The CDR3 nucleotides are TGTGCCAGCAGTGAACGACTTACCCATCGGGGATATGGCTACACCTTC.

This chain uses TRBV2 with TRBJ2-5, with a weak D call TRBD2 (5 bases). Germline values: CDR1 SNHLY, CDR2 FYNNEI. CDR3 length: 13 residues. V was shortened by 7 bases and J by 0 bases, with 9 bases between the two germline ends. CDR3 coding DNA: TGTGCCAGCAACGCGGACTACCAAGAGACCCAGTACTTC. Its protein product is CASNADYQETQYF.